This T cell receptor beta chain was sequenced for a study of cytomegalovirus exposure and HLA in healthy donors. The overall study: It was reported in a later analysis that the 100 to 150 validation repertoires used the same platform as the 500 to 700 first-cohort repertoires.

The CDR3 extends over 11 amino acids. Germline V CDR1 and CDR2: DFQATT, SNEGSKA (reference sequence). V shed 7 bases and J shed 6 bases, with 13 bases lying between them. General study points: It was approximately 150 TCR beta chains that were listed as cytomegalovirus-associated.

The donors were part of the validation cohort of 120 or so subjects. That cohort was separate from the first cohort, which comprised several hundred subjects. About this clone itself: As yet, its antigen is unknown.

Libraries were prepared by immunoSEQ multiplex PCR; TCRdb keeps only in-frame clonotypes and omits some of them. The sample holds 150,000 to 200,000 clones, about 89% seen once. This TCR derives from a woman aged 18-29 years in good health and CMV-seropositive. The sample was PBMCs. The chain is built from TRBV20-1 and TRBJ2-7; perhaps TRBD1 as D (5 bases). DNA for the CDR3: TGCAGTGGATATCAGGGCGGCGAGCAGTACTTC. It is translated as CSGYQGGEQYF.